This is a list of T cell receptor beta chains from one sample in a study of shared clonotypes between healthy human individuals. Assay: immunoSEQ multiplex PCR; the TCRdb copy retains only in-frame clones and omits some. This table holds fewer than 550,000 clones, roughly 85% found once. Source material: PBMCs. The source is a middle-aged woman in good health. Some clones in this sample may be carry-over from other donors' samples. The CDR3 runs from the conserved cysteine through the conserved F or W. Each record gives: V gene, CDR3 protein.

V: TRBV30; CDR3: CAWSGTYEQYF
V: TRBV27; CDR3: CATRGLSREGRTDTQYF
V: TRBV7-2; CDR3: CASSLAGGTYNEQFF
V: TRBV9; CDR3: CASSSQGDSNQPQHF
V: TRBV9; CDR3: CASSPTGREGSDEQFF
V: TRBV5-1; CDR3: CASSKRTGSFTAFF
V: TRBV18; CDR3: CASSPGLAGGPEQFF
V: TRBV18; CDR3: CASSPRASGSRQETQYF
V: TRBV7-3; CDR3: CASSLDSGNTIYF
V: TRBV19; CDR3: CASNPGGLDYNEQFF
V: TRBV10-3; CDR3: CAISEGTSGTPQATQYF
V: TRBV11-3; CDR3: CASSSGLAGTDTQYF
V: TRBV27; CDR3: CASSHRQGMNTEAFF
V: TRBV9; CDR3: CASSVASLADTQYF
V: TRBV7-9; CDR3: CASSLALAGVYEQYF
V: TRBV19; CDR3: CASSIVQGRYGYTF
V: TRBV5-4; CDR3: CASSPGGASQETQYF
V: TRBV19; CDR3: CASSIDRDSTGELFF
V: TRBV2; CDR3: CASSEGGLDEQFF
V: TRBV5-1; CDR3: CASSLGLVAPYNEQFF
V: TRBV19; CDR3: CASSIGTHRGPILNSQHF
V: TRBV5-1; CDR3: CASSLDGNYQPQHF
V: TRBV7-6; CDR3: CASSPMGTGLTYEQYF
V: TRBV19; CDR3: CASREGTGGGTDTQYF
V: TRBV2; CDR3: CASSPGSGREQYF
V: TRBV7-9; CDR3: CASSLPGTHNEQFF
V: TRBV11-2; CDR3: CASSLERGGTEAFF
V: TRBV7-2; CDR3: CASSLGGLTAQPQHF
V: TRBV7-3; CDR3: CASRASGKDTQYF
V: TRBV6-5; CDR3: CASSLRREGVEQYF
V: TRBV10-1; CDR3: CASSDVPPGSSYNEQFF
V: TRBV19; CDR3: CASSGSQTETQYF
V: TRBV10-3; CDR3: CAISESAGKSISGANVLTF
V: TRBV18; CDR3: CASSRGTAFSGNTIYF
V: TRBV7-2; CDR3: CASSLVRTSGTADTQYF
V: TRBV7-9; CDR3: CASSLARRSNEKLFF
V: TRBV2; CDR3: CASKGERERDQYF
V: TRBV2; CDR3: CASNGGEGTGELFF
V: TRBV9; CDR3: CASSPHREGTSLWKHHIF
V: TRBV10-2; CDR3: CASRPGQGIGEQYF
V: TRBV9; CDR3: CASSYRDRGLVSDEQFF
V: TRBV30; CDR3: CAWSWTSTVEQFF
V: TRBV7-2; CDR3: CASSLAVSTGPYEQYF
V: TRBV27; CDR3: CASSLASGRYEQYF
V: TRBV4-2; CDR3: CASSQPTTEMAEAFF
V: TRBV7-9; CDR3: CASSDLGQGLNYGYTF
V: TRBV6-1; CDR3: CASRPGKQGYNEQFF
V: TRBV5-1; CDR3: CASSLEGKQETQYF
V: TRBV6-5; CDR3: CASRPASDLAFF
V: TRBV6-1; CDR3: CASRSSGRLAETQYF
V: TRBV18; CDR3: CASSPEGNSPLHF
V: TRBV28; CDR3: CASSLDRWGSVTEAFF
V: TRBV19; CDR3: CASSATMNTEAFF
V: TRBV4-1; CDR3: CASSQGLGLEQYF
V: TRBV7-7; CDR3: CASSFGTGGRETQYF
V: TRBV5-1; CDR3: CASSLEPLGTSYNEQFF
V: TRBV7-9; CDR3: CASSPPSTGNEKLFF
V: TRBV30; CDR3: CAWSERGQGRWQPQHF
V: TRBV7-8; CDR3: CASSRGEGYQYF
V: TRBV7-2; CDR3: CASSLGGLLARELFF